One and the same sample provided the 6 T cell receptor beta chains below, sequenced in a study of cytomegalovirus exposure and HLA in healthy donors. PCR primers comprised 60 Vbeta and 13 Jbeta primers. Only in-frame clones appear in the TCRdb table, and some are missing; sequencing was by immunoSEQ multiplex PCR. The data contain about 150,000 clones, around 78% of them seen just once; the ten biggest clones take up approximately 1.6%. Input material: PBMCs. These TCRs come from a woman aged 18-35 years in good health and CMV-seronegative.

This rearrangement joins TRBV14 to TRBJ1-4; possible D gene TRBD1, 6 bases. Trimming pared 4 bases from V and 8 bases from J, leaving 17 bases between. Per the germline V gene, CDR1 is SGHDN and CDR2 is FVKESK. The CDR3 length is 15 residues. In DNA, the CDR3 is TGTGCCAGCAGCCCTCGACAGGTGGTAGGGGAAAAACTGTTTTTT. This gives the protein CASSPRQVVGEKLFF.

The CDR3 sequence: CASSRSGQGTDTQYF. DNA for the CDR3: TGTGCCAGCAGCCGATCGGGACAGGGCACAGATACGCAGTATTTT. This chain joins TRBV7-2 and TRBJ2-3, with TRBD1 matching 8 bases. Unmatched junction bases numbered 5, after V lost 5 bases and J lost 1 base. Germline-derived CDR1 and CDR2 are SGHTA and FQGNSA. The CDR3 contains 15 residues.

This rearrangement joins TRBV6-6 to TRBJ1-5, with 7 bases identical to TRBD1. This CDR3 comprises 13 residues. From germline, CDR1 is MNHNY and CDR2 SVGAGI (reference sequence). With 7 bases clipped from V and 6 bases from J, the junction kept 6 bases outside the gene matches. Here the CDR3 DNA reads TGTGCCAGCATGCGACAGGGAAGTCAGCCCCAGCATTTT. Translation gives CASMRQGSQPQHF.

Here the CDR3 reads CASRGQYSYNSPLHF. In DNA form, the CDR3 reads TGTGCCAGTAGGGGACAGTACTCCTATAATTCACCCCTCCACTTT. The gene calls are TRBV19 and TRBJ1-6; 7 positions match TRBD1. This CDR3 region has 15 residues. Germline CDR1 and CDR2: LNHDA and SQIVND (reference sequence). J was trimmed by 0 bases and V by 6 bases; bases with no gene match: 2.

This sequence joins TRBV5-4 and TRBJ2-7; 8 positions match TRBD2. Trimming cost V 1 base and J 5 bases; bases outside gene matches: 5. This CDR3 contains 14 residues. CDR1 and CDR2 from the germline V gene are SGHNT and YYREEE (reference sequence). The CDR3 loop is CASSLSGGRDEQYF. The CDR3 DNA reads as TGTGCCAGCAGCTTGAGCGGGGGAAGGGACGAGCAGTACTTC. Using reference TRBV5-4 and TRBJ2-7 for the parts outside the CDR3, the full variable domain is ETGVTQSPTHLIKTRGQQVTLRCSSQSGHNTVSWYQQALGQGPQFIFQYYREEENGRGNFPPRFSGLQFPNYSSELNVNALELDDSALYLCASSLSGGRDEQYFGPGTRLTVT.

This clone was observed a few times. J is TRBJ1-2 and V is TRBV4-1; TRBD1 agrees at 7 bases. Germline V gene data show CDR1 as MGHRA and CDR2 as YSYEKL. The CDR3 covers 14 residues. Trimming took 1 base from V and 4 from J; bases not matched to a gene: 3. The CDR3 DNA follows: TGCGCCAGCAGCCAAGCGGACAGGAGCTATGGCTACACCTTC. It is translated as CASSQADRSYGYTF.